This TCR beta chain originates from a study of CD8+ T cells in alopecia areata. Across the whole study: Tofacitinib administration to treated patients was oral, at 5 to 10 mg twice daily.

The germline CDR1 and CDR2 sequences are LGHNT and FRNRAP. The CDR3 sequence is 14 residues long. The J segment lost 8 bases and the V segment lost 0 bases, leaving 0 bases of the junction unmatched. Extraction of RNA preceded its reverse transcription into cDNA, which served as the sequencing template. Only in-frame clones appear in the TCRdb table, and some are missing; sequencing was by immunoSEQ multiplex PCR. The sample lists 250,000 or so clones; roughly 69% were seen once. Study-level points and caveats: When scalp samples are sequenced, resident alphabeta T cells of normal skin are also captured.

Remarks on this clone: The target antigen is unknown.

Samples from alopecia areata patients were lesional scalp punch biopsies and peripheral blood. The source is a human donor with alopecia areata. V is TRBV12-5 and J is TRBJ2-3; TRBD2 agrees at 12 bases. The source material was CD4+ T cells sorted from blood, sampled at week 0. The chain's CDR3 is CASGLVLAGGTQYF. CDR3 DNA sequence: TGTGCTAGTGGTTTGGTACTAGCGGGAGGTACGCAGTATTTT.